The 14 T cell receptor beta chains below come from one sample, sequenced in a study of blood T cell repertoires in COVID-19. The data were produced by immunoSEQ multiplex PCR, yet TCRdb's version contains in-frame clones alone and is incomplete. The sample lists over 200,000 clones; around 87% were seen once. What was sequenced was peripheral blood. These receptor sequences come from a woman in her forties or fifties with acute or convalescent COVID-19.

This clone was observed once. The chain carries TRBV24-1 and TRBJ2-5, with TRBD2 matching 8 bases. CDR1 is KGHDR, CDR2 SFDVKD, per germline. V was clipped by 3 bases and J by 2 bases; unmatched bases: 4. CDR3 length: 15 amino acids. The DNA for the CDR3 is TGTGCCACCAGTGATACTAGCGGATCACAAGAGACCCAGTACTTC. It yields the protein CATSDTSGSQETQYF.

This chain joins TRBV7-9 and TRBJ2-6, with D possibly TRBD2 on 5 matching bases. Germline CDR1 and CDR2: SEHNR and FQNEAQ (reference sequence). This CDR3 is 17 amino acids long. Trimming shortened V by 3 bases and J by 4 bases, and 16 bases separated the two germline ends. The CDR3 here is CASSFHRGLRGANVLTF. DNA for the CDR3: TGTGCCAGCAGCTTTCACCGGGGTCTGCGCGGGGCCAACGTCCTGACTTTC. Full variable domain (outside the CDR3, taken from reference TRBV7-9 and TRBJ2-6): DTGVSQNPRHKITKRGQNVTFRCDPISEHNRLYWYRQTLGQGPEFLTYFQNEAQLEKSRLLSDRFSAERPKGSFSTLEIQRTEQGDSAMYLCASSFHRGLRGANVLTFGAGSRLTVL.

The CDR3: CASIQLGTGVGYEQYF. The CDR3 DNA follows: TGTGCCAGCATCCAACTCGGGACAGGGGTCGGCTACGAGCAGTACTTC. V and J are TRBV28 and TRBJ2-7, with 10 bases lining up with TRBD1. The CDR3 runs 16 residues. J gave up 3 bases and V 7 bases, and 12 bases lay outside the gene matches. The germline CDR1 and CDR2 sequences are MDHEN and SYDVKM.

The V gene is TRBV10-1, the J gene TRBJ1-6; the D gene is possibly TRBD1 (6 bases). Trimming took off 0 bases at V and 3 bases at J, with 9 bases between the two ends. CDR3 length equals 16 residues. Per the germline V gene, CDR1 is WNHNN and CDR2 is SYGVQD (reference sequence). CDR3 in amino acids: CASSESRTDYNSPLHF. The CDR3 region has the DNA TGCGCCAGCAGTGAGTCGCGGACAGACTATAATTCACCCCTCCACTTT.

The chain employs TRBV5-1 and TRBJ2-1, with D perhaps matching TRBD1 (6 bases). Trimming left V 3 bases short and J 10 bases short, with 11 bases between. The length of the CDR3 is 12 residues. Germline V gives CDR1 SGHRS, CDR2 YFSETQ. This CDR3 is CASSSLGQEQFF. The DNA of the CDR3 is TGCGCCAGCAGCTCACTCGGACAGGAGCAGTTCTTC.

The J gene is TRBJ2-7, the V gene TRBV18, with 8 nucleotides matching TRBD1. The CDR3 is made up of 15 amino acids. Per germline, CDR1 KGHSH and CDR2 LQKENI. The ends lost 1 base at V and 5 bases at J; junction bases unmatched: 7. CDR3 nucleotides: TGTGCCAGCTCACCACGGACAGGGATATCCCACGAGCAGTACTTC. Its protein is CASSPRTGISHEQYF.

The V gene is TRBV18, the J gene TRBJ1-2, with 7 bases lining up with TRBD1. Trimming removed 2 bases from V and 0 bases from J; junction bases left unmatched: 6. The CDR3 is 16 residues long. The germline CDR1 and CDR2 sequences are KGHSH and LQKENI. CDR3 loop: CASSPRIDRANYGYTF. The DNA of the CDR3 is TGTGCCAGCTCACCAAGAATCGACAGGGCTAACTATGGCTACACCTTC.

The V and J genes are TRBV5-1 and TRBJ1-1; perhaps TRBD1 as D (6 bases). Trimming took 3 bases from V and 5 from J, leaving 14 bases between them. CDR1 is SGHRS and CDR2 is YFSETQ in the germline V gene. The CDR3 is 14 residues long. The CDR3 DNA reads as TGCGCCAGCAGCTGGGGTGGGGGCAGGACTGAAGCTTTCTTT. It encodes CASSWGGGRTEAFF.

The chain combines TRBV5-6 with TRBJ1-6; TRBD1 aligns across 9 bases. CDR3 length: 16 amino acids. J was trimmed by 9 bases and V by 1 base; bases with no gene match: 8. The germline gives CDR1 SGHDT, CDR2 YYEEEE. CDR3 nucleotide sequence: TGTGCCAGCAGCTTGTTGGACAGGGGTCTCGGTTCACCCCTCCACTTT. It codes for CASSLLDRGLGSPLHF.

As to this clone: Germline is not matched at one junction end, which may reflect a read error. This sequence joins TRBV5-1 and TRBJ1-4, with TRBD1 matching 7 bases. The CDR3 has 12 residues. The germline V gene encodes CDR1 SGHRS and CDR2 YFSETQ. The CDR3 protein is CASSSDRDARTF. The CDR3 coding sequence is TGCGCCAGCAGCTCCGACAGGGACGCCCGAACCTTT.

The chain carries TRBV5-1 and TRBJ2-7; 8 bases match TRBD1. The V gene's germline CDR1 is SGHRS and CDR2 YFSETQ. V lost 6 bases, J lost 3 bases, and 5 bases stayed unmatched. This CDR3 is built from 13 residues. This CDR3 is CASTGGGLYEQYF. The DNA for the CDR3 is TGCGCCAGCACAGGGGGCGGACTCTACGAGCAGTACTTC.

The chain recombines TRBV7-2 with TRBJ2-3; no clear D gene. The CDR3 length is 13 residues. Germline CDR1 SGHTA, CDR2 FQGNSA. The V and J ends lost 3 bases and 2 bases respectively, with 6 bases between them. CDR3 amino acids: CASSFTATDTQYF. The DNA of the CDR3 is TGTGCCAGCAGCTTCACAGCCACAGATACGCAGTATTTT.

The chain carries TRBV7-8 and TRBJ1-1, with 8 bases that match TRBD1. With V trimmed by 5 bases and J by 5 bases, 10 bases remained unmatched. The germline V gene has CDR1 SGHVS and CDR2 FQNEAQ. The CDR3 extends over 15 amino acids. The CDR3 loop is CASSVSQGAGTEAFF. In DNA form, the CDR3 reads TGTGCCAGCAGCGTATCCCAGGGGGCTGGAACTGAAGCTTTCTTT.

The J gene is TRBJ2-2, the V gene TRBV11-1, with unresolved D. CDR1 is SGHAT, CDR2 FQDESV, per germline (reference sequence). The CDR3 extends over 14 amino acids. The V gene lost 8 bases and the J gene lost 5 bases, with 15 bases spanning the gap. The CDR3 DNA reads as TGTGCCAGCCGCGCGGATGGCGGAACCGGGGAGCTGTTTTTT. It translates to CASRADGGTGELFF.